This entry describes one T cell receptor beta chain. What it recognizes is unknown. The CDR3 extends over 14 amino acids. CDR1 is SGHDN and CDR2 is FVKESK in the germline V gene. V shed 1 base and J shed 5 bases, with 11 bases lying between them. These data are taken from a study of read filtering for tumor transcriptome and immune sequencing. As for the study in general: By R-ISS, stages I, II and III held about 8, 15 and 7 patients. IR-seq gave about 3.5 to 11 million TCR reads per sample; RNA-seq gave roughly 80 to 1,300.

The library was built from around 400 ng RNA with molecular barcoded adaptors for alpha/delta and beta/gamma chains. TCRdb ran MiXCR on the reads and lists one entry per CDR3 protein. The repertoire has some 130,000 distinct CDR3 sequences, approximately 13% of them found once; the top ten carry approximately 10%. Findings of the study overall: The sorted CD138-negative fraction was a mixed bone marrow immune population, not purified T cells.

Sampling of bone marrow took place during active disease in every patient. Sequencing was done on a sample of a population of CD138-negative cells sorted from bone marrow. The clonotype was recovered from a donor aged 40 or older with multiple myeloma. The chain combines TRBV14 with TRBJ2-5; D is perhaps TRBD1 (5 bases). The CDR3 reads CASSQAGIIETQYF. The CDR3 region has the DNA TGTGCCAGCAGCCAAGCAGGGATCATCGAGACCCAGTACTTC.